What follows describes a single T cell receptor beta chain. An end of the junction does not agree with germline; a read error may underlie this. This sample was included in a study of molecular identifiers for immune sequencing clone quantification. The CDR3 consists of 16 residues. The V gene's germline CDR1 is DFQATT and CDR2 SNEGSKA (reference sequence). Each CDR3 protein gets one entry after TCRdb re-called the PCR reads with MiXCR. The sample lists approximately 670,000 distinct CDR3 sequences; about 20% were seen once. This clonotype was obtained from a human donor in good health. Some libraries in this study had Jurkat cell RNA spiked in. The material sequenced was naive CD8+ T cells from blood, with Jurkat cell RNA spiked in. This sample's subset: FACS-sorted CD8+CD4-CCR7+CD45RA+ naive T cells. The chain links TRBV20-1 to TRBJ1-1; possibly TRBD1 for D (5 bases). CDR3 bases: TGCAGTGCCAAAGATGGGACGGCCATCTGGAAGGCTGAAGCTTCCTTT. Its protein is CSAKDGTAIWKAEASF.